This TCR beta chain was recovered during a study of OX40 agonist ivuxolimab in advanced cancers. Study information: The study enrolled dose-escalation patients with hepatocellular carcinoma, melanoma, renal cell or head and neck cancer. Three patients got partial responses; one had hepatocellular carcinoma and two had cutaneous melanoma.

Clones were read by immunoSEQ multiplex PCR, and TCRdb kept only the in-frame ones, dropping some. The sample lists 45,000 to 50,000 clones; around 92% were seen once. It was autoimmune disease history or systemic immunosuppression that excluded patients. Note on this clone: The antigen is undetermined.

The germline V gene has CDR1 SGDLS and CDR2 YYNGEE. There are 14 residues in the CDR3. Deletions cut 0 bases from V and 3 bases from J, with 10 bases between. Study findings and constraints: It was not determined which antigens were specifically recognized by the peripheral T cells that had undergone clonal expansion.

The specimen comprised CD4+ or CD8+ T cells sorted from blood, sampled in a trial of the OX40 agonist ivuxolimab. This sequence was found in an adult with an advanced solid tumor such as melanoma, head and neck, liver or kidney cancer. V and J are TRBV9 and TRBJ2-7; D is unresolved. CDR3 residues: CASSVEPGLYEQYF. DNA of the CDR3: TGTGCCAGCAGCGTAGAACCCGGGCTCTACGAGCAGTACTTC.